Following are 12 T cell receptor beta chains from one sample sequenced in a study of cytotoxic CD8 clonotypes in ibrutinib-treated CLL (dated by TCRdb to about 2021). The library was prepared using the immunoSEQ multiplex PCR assay. TCRdb took over this immuneACCESS table, retaining in-frame rearrangements with V and J assigned. Such tables are incomplete; in checked studies, under half of the missing clones stem from an unresolved V gene, and the remainder is unexplained. This sample is represented by approximately 340,000 clones; about 64% of them were singletons. The ten biggest clones cover 5% to 6.5% of the sample. The sample was PBMCs, taken after 36 months of ibrutinib treatment. These receptors originate from a human donor with chronic lymphocytic leukemia.

The rearrangement uses TRBV27 and TRBJ1-5, with D possibly TRBD1 on 5 matching bases. Per the germline V gene, CDR1 is MNHEY and CDR2 is SMNVEV (reference sequence). This CDR3 comprises 14 residues. Trimming removed 3 bases from V and 4 bases from J, with 10 bases in between. CDR3 DNA: TGTGCCAGCAGTTTTGGGGGGATTAATCAGCCCCAGCATTTT. It yields the protein CASSFGGINQPQHF.

This clone was detected a few times. Other nucleotide sequences from this sample produce the same CDR3. In nucleotides, the CDR3 is TGTGCCAGCAGCGTAGCCGGACAGGGGTACGAGCAGTACTTC. Translation gives CASSVAGQGYEQYF. The chain is built from TRBV9 and TRBJ2-7; TRBD1 matches 9 bases. The CDR3 totals 14 residues. The germline V gene has CDR1 SGDLS and CDR2 YYNGEE. V shed 0 bases, J shed 4 bases, and the junction held 2 bases outside the gene matches. The variable domain in full, completed from reference TRBV9 and TRBJ2-7, reads DSGVTQTPKHLITATGQRVTLRCSPRSGDLSVYWYQQSLDQGLQFLIQYYNGEERAKGNILERFSAQQFPDLHSELNLSSLELGDSALYFCASSVAGQGYEQYFGPGTRLTVT.

The J gene is TRBJ2-5, the V gene TRBV7-3; the match to TRBD2 covers 7 bases. Germline V gene sequence: CDR1 SGHTA, CDR2 FQGTGA. The V gene end was trimmed by 5 bases and the J gene end by 1 base; junction bases not matched to a gene: 13. The CDR3 is made up of 17 amino acids. The CDR3 loop is CASSPAPLGLGQETQYF. As DNA, the CDR3 is TGTGCCAGCAGCCCAGCCCCACTAGGACTAGGCCAAGAGACCCAGTACTTC. The full variable domain, completed using reference TRBV7-3 and TRBJ2-5, is GAGVSQTPSNKVTEKGKYVELRCDPISGHTALYWYRQSLGQGPEFLIYFQGTGAADDSGLPNDRFFAVRPEGSVSTLKIQRTERGDSAVYLCASSPAPLGLGQETQYFGPGTRLLVL.

This chain links TRBV15 with TRBJ1-3; D is unclear. The CDR3 loop spans 15 amino acids. The V gene's germline CDR1 is LNHNV and CDR2 YYDKDF (reference sequence). Trimming shortened V by 5 bases and J by 8 bases, and 19 bases separated the two germline ends. CDR3 sequence reads: CATSRDIGGRHTIYF. The DNA for the CDR3 is TGTGCCACCAGCCGCGACATCGGTGGTCGACACACCATATATTTT. Together with reference TRBV15 and TRBJ1-3, the CDR3 gives the full variable domain: DAMVIQNPRYQVTQFGKPVTLSCSQTLNHNVMYWYQQKSSQAPKLLFHYYDKDFNNEADTPDNFQSRRPNTSFCFLDIRSPGLGDTAMYLCATSRDIGGRHTIYFGEGSWLTVV.

V gene TRBV28 combines with J gene TRBJ2-5; TRBD2 aligns across 10 bases. Germline lookup yields CDR1 MDHEN and CDR2 SYDVKM. V shed 5 bases, J shed 5 bases, and the junction held 8 bases outside the gene matches. This CDR3 is 15 amino acids long. The CDR3 region has the DNA TGTGCCAGCAGTCAGGCTAGCGGGAGTATGGAGACCCAGTACTTC. Translating gives CASSQASGSMETQYF.

This clone turned up a few times. CDR3 protein: CASRGGDFDQPQHF. The CDR3 DNA reads TGTGCCAGCCGTGGGGGGGATTTCGATCAGCCCCAGCATTTT. The gene calls are TRBV2 and TRBJ1-5; TRBD1 might be the D (5 bases). This CDR3 has 14 amino acids. Germline CDR1 SNHLY, CDR2 FYNNEI. V was trimmed by 8 bases and J by 5 bases, leaving 16 bases between them.

The table lists this clone with a count of one. V usage is TRBV7-8 and J usage is TRBJ2-3, with 8 bases aligning to TRBD1. J was trimmed by 3 bases and V by 4 bases; bases with no gene match: 6. The CDR3 is made up of 15 amino acids. The germline CDR1 and CDR2 sequences are SGHVS and FQNEAQ. The CDR3 spells CASSYDRGRTDTQYF. The CDR3 DNA is TGTGCCAGCAGCTACGACAGGGGACGTACAGATACGCAGTATTTT. Filled out from reference TRBV7-8 and TRBJ2-3, the complete variable domain reads GAGVSQSPRYKVAKRGQDVALRCDPISGHVSLFWYQQALGQGPEFLTYFQNEAQLDKSGLPSDRFFAERPEGSVSTLKIQRTQQEDSAVYLCASSYDRGRTDTQYFGPGTRLTVL.

In this sample, this clone turned up a few times. V and J are TRBV10-2 and TRBJ2-1; 10 bases align to TRBD2. The germline V gene has CDR1 WSHSY and CDR2 SAAADI. The CDR3 extends over 14 amino acids. V lost 8 bases to trimming and J lost 6 bases; unmatched junction nucleotides: 7. The CDR3 here is CASRASGGGNEQFF. In DNA form, the CDR3 reads TGCGCCAGCCGGGCTAGCGGGGGCGGCAATGAGCAGTTCTTC.

This CDR3 reads CSVEAETQYF. The DNA for the CDR3 is TGCAGCGTTGAGGCAGAGACCCAGTACTTC. V is TRBV29-1 and J is TRBJ2-5; the D is unclear. In germline, CDR1 is SQVTM, CDR2 ANQGSEA. Trimming pared 3 bases from V and 4 bases from J, leaving 3 bases between. The CDR3 consists of 10 residues. Complete variable domain (other parts from reference TRBV29-1 and TRBJ2-5): SAVISQKPSRDICQRGTSLTIQCQVDSQVTMMFWYRQQPGQSLTLIATANQGSEATYESGFVIDKFPISRPNLTFSTLTVSNMSPEDSSIYLCSVEAETQYFGPGTRLLVL.

This clone was observed once. A read error may account for a junction end that differs from germline. J is TRBJ2-2 and V is TRBV27; 8 bases match TRBD1. Germline loops: CDR1 MNHEY, CDR2 SMNVEV (reference sequence). The CDR3 loop spans 15 amino acids. The CDR3 DNA reads as TGTGCCAGCAGGTCCCAGGGACAGGACACCGGGGGGCTGTTTTTT. It encodes CASRSQGQDTGGLFF.

The rearrangement uses TRBV25-1 and TRBJ2-7, with 8 nucleotides matching TRBD2. Looked up from germline, CDR1 is MGHDK and CDR2 is SYGVNS. Losses at the gene ends were 5 bases for V and 4 bases for J; bases not matched to a gene: 4. This CDR3 spans 13 amino acids. The CDR3 reads CASSRPSGYEQYF. The CDR3 DNA sequence: TGTGCCAGCAGTAGACCTAGCGGGTACGAGCAGTACTTC.

This rearrangement joins TRBV21-1 to TRBJ2-7; the tabulated D call, TRBD1, remains unverified against the DNA. TRBV21-1 is designated a pseudogene. CDR3 size: 17 residues. CDR3: CASSETLYRGGYYEQYF. CDR3 coding DNA: TGTGCCAGCAGCGAGACACTATACAGGGGGGGATACTACGAGCAGTACTTC.